The 25 T cell receptor beta chains given below trace back to one sample, sequenced in a study of T cell responses to AZD1222 COVID-19 vaccine (dated by TCRdb to the early 2020s). The library came from the immunoSEQ multiplex PCR assay. This immuneACCESS table, as held by TCRdb, lists in-frame sequences with V and J called but not all clones. Of the missing ones, under half trace to an unresolved V gene in checked studies; the others have no known cause. The table for this sample lists under 200,000 clones; about 91% of them were counted only once. The ten largest clonotypes hold approximately 1.3% of the sample. What the time point label conveys for this sample: about 28 days (+/-7) after the second vaccine dose. The sequences come from peripheral blood, collected 28 days after the second AZD1222 dose. Receptors were obtained from an adult who received the AZD1222 COVID-19 vaccine.

This clone was counted a single time. This chain links TRBV9 with TRBJ1-2; D might be TRBD1 (5 bases). Per the germline V gene, CDR1 is SGDLS and CDR2 is YYNGEE. The CDR3 loop spans 18 amino acids. The V end lost 0 bases, the J end lost 4 bases, and 22 bases lay between the germline ends. CDR3 nucleotide sequence: TGTGCCAGCAGCGTAGTCCCCCTCGGAGGGGCGACGGGCTATGGCTACACCTTC. Amino acid sequence: CASSVVPLGGATGYGYTF.

CDR3 nucleotide sequence: TGTGCCAGCAGTTCACGGACCCAAACGGATCAGCCCCAGCATTTT. Protein: CASSSRTQTDQPQHF. V is TRBV27 and J is TRBJ1-5; D unclear. This CDR3 has 15 amino acids. Trimming took 4 bases from V and 5 from J, leaving 15 bases between them. CDR1 and CDR2 (germline): MNHEY, SMNVEV (reference sequence).

The V and J genes are TRBV4-3 and TRBJ2-5, with 8 bases matching TRBD2. The length of the CDR3 is 15 residues. V was pared by 4 bases and J by 5 bases, with 9 bases of the junction left unmatched. CDR1 is LGHNA and CDR2 is YSLEER in the germline V gene. For the CDR3, the DNA is TGCGCCAGCAGCCTAAGAGCGGGAGAGCCGGAGACCCAGTACTTC. As protein: CASSLRAGEPETQYF.

The chain joins TRBV12-3 or TRBV12-4 to TRBJ2-1; tentative D call: TRBD2 (5 bases). CDR3 length equals 12 residues. Trimming left V 6 bases short and J 6 bases short, with 9 bases between. The CDR3 protein is CASSQLVNEQFF. In nucleotides, the CDR3 is TGTGCCAGCAGCCAACTAGTCAATGAGCAGTTCTTC.

The J gene is TRBJ2-3, the V gene TRBV11-3, with TRBD2 matching over 11 bases. Per germline, CDR1 SGHNT and CDR2 YENEEA. The length of the CDR3 is 15 residues. V gave up 5 bases and J gave up 11 bases; unmatched junction bases: 12. The CDR3 coding sequence is TGTGCCAGCAGCCCCGCGGGGGTAGCGGGGGGGCTGCAGTATTTT. This sequence encodes CASSPAGVAGGLQYF. Complete variable domain (other parts from reference TRBV11-3 and TRBJ2-3): EAGVVQSPRYKIIEKKQPVAFWCNPISGHNTLYWYLQNLGQGPELLIRYENEEAVDDSQLPKDRFSAERLKGVDSTLKIQPAELGDSAVYLCASSPAGVAGGLQYFGPGTRLTVL.

The rearrangement uses TRBV5-1 and TRBJ2-5; D possibly corresponds to TRBD2 (7 bases). Germline CDR1 SGHRS, CDR2 YFSETQ. The germline V and J ends were trimmed by 4 bases and 5 bases, with 12 bases remaining between them. This CDR3 comprises 13 residues. The CDR3 region has the DNA TGCGCCAGCAGCGTCGGGGGGCCTGAGACCCAGTACTTC. Its protein is CASSVGGPETQYF.

The V gene is TRBV6-5, the J gene TRBJ2-1; a weak D match, TRBD1 (6 bases). The ends were cut back, 5 bases at V and 4 bases at J, with 12 bases in the middle. From germline, CDR1 is MNHEY and CDR2 SVGAGI. The length of the CDR3 is 14 residues. Here the CDR3 reads CASSPGTSYNEQFF. DNA of the CDR3: TGTGCCAGCAGTCCCGGGACAAGTTACAATGAGCAGTTCTTC.

The J gene is TRBJ1-1, the V gene TRBV7-2, with a weak D call TRBD1 (6 bases). The CDR3 length is 15 residues. V dropped 1 base and J dropped 1 base, with 10 bases sitting between them. The V gene's germline CDR1 is SGHTA and CDR2 FQGNSA. CDR3 DNA sequence: TGTGCCAGCAGCTTAGTGGGGGCAGAGAACACTGAAGCTTTCTTT. It is translated as CASSLVGAENTEAFF. Based on the CDR3 plus reference TRBV7-2 and TRBJ1-1, the full variable domain is GAGVSQSPSNKVTEKGKDVELRCDPISGHTALYWYRQSLGQGLEFLIYFQGNSAPDKSGLPSDRFSAERTGGSVSTLTIQRTQQEDSAVYLCASSLVGAENTEAFFGQGTRLTVV.

V is TRBV18 and J is TRBJ2-6; D uncertain. V was trimmed by 6 bases and J by 0 bases, leaving 9 bases between them. The CDR3 runs to 15 residues. Germline assignment: CDR1 KGHSH and CDR2 LQKENI. DNA for the CDR3: TGTGCCAGCTCCCGATCAGGCTCTGGGGCCAACGTCCTGACTTTC. Amino acids: CASSRSGSGANVLTF.

V gene TRBV13 combines with J gene TRBJ2-7; unclear D gene. Germline assignment: CDR1 PRHDT and CDR2 FYEKMQ (reference sequence). The CDR3 spans 12 residues. V dropped 4 bases and J dropped 6 bases, with 10 bases sitting between them. CDR3 in amino acids: CASSSGLSEQYF. CDR3 DNA sequence: TGTGCCAGCAGCTCGGGTTTAAGCGAGCAGTACTTC.

In DNA form, the CDR3 reads TGTGCCAGCAGCCGGCTGGCCTACTCTGGAAACACCATATATTTT. It yields the protein CASSRLAYSGNTIYF. This sequence joins TRBV28 and TRBJ1-3; the D is unclear. Germline V gene lookup returns CDR1 MDHEN and CDR2 SYDVKM. V dropped 6 bases and J dropped 0 bases, with 12 bases sitting between them. The CDR3 sequence is 15 residues long. The entire variable domain, with the rest obtained from reference TRBV28 and TRBJ1-3, is as follows: DVKVTQSSRYLVKRTGEKVFLECVQDMDHENMFWYRQDPGLGLRLIYFSYDVKMKEKGDIPEGYSVSREKKERFSLILESASTNQTSMYLCASSRLAYSGNTIYFGEGSWLTVV.

In its sample, this clone was seen once. This chain uses TRBV3-1 (or the pseudogene TRBV3-2) with TRBJ2-2; D is unresolved. CDR3 length: 12 residues. Trimming took 1 base from V and 8 from J, leaving 5 bases between them. Per the germline V gene, CDR1 is LGHDT and CDR2 is YNNKEL (reference sequence). CDR3 sequence reads: CASSQGVGELFF. CDR3 DNA sequence: TGTGCCAGCAGCCAAGGAGTGGGGGAGCTGTTTTTT.

The rearrangement uses TRBV6-5 and TRBJ2-5, with D perhaps given as TRBD1 or TRBD2 (5 bases each). Trimming took off 6 bases at V and 4 bases at J, with 12 bases between the two ends. Germline CDR1 is MNHEY and CDR2 is SVGAGI. The CDR3 runs 13 residues. The CDR3 region is CASRRGVGETQYF. CDR3 nucleotides: TGTGCCAGCAGACGAGGGGTCGGAGAGACCCAGTACTTC.

V usage is TRBV5-1 and J usage is TRBJ1-1; a weak D match, TRBD1 (6 bases). CDR3 length equals 16 residues. In germline, CDR1 is SGHRS, CDR2 YFSETQ. V lost 0 bases and J lost 3, with 15 bases in between. The CDR3 nucleotides read TGCGCCAGCAGCTTGGAGGGGGGAAGAGGTGACACTGAAGCTTTCTTT. Translating gives CASSLEGGRGDTEAFF.

The chain combines TRBV2 with TRBJ2-3; TRBD1 aligns across 7 bases. Germline V gene sequence: CDR1 SNHLY, CDR2 FYNNEI. J was trimmed by 2 bases and V by 6 bases; bases with no gene match: 5. The CDR3 extends over 14 amino acids. CDR3 DNA: TGTGCCAGCAGGGAGACAGGGTACACAGATACGCAGTATTTT. It is translated as CASRETGYTDTQYF.

The V and J genes are TRBV3-1 (or the pseudogene TRBV3-2) and TRBJ2-7, with no clear D. The V end lost 7 bases, the J end lost 1 base, and 8 bases lay between the germline ends. CDR1 is LGHDT, CDR2 YNNKEL, per germline (reference sequence). The length of the CDR3 is 12 residues. In nucleotides, the CDR3 is TGTGCCAGCATGGGCCCGTCCTACGAGCAGTACTTC. Amino acid sequence: CASMGPSYEQYF.

The chain uses TRBV4-3 and TRBJ1-2; 9 positions agree with TRBD1. The CDR3 contains 15 residues. Germline assignment: CDR1 LGHNA and CDR2 YSLEER. J gave up 7 bases and V 4 bases, and 10 bases lay outside the gene matches. This chain's CDR3 is CASSPRTGEYGGYTF. The CDR3 DNA sequence: TGCGCCAGCAGCCCGCGGACAGGGGAGTACGGTGGCTACACCTTC.

The genes are TRBV3-1 (or the pseudogene TRBV3-2) and TRBJ2-7; D is unclear. This CDR3 comprises 13 residues. Trimming took 1 base from V and 5 from J, leaving 9 bases between them. Germline V gene data show CDR1 as LGHDT and CDR2 as YNNKEL (reference sequence). This CDR3 is CASSQVSADEQYF. The DNA for the CDR3 is TGTGCCAGCAGCCAAGTTTCGGCGGACGAGCAGTACTTC.

The rearrangement uses TRBV6-5 and TRBJ1-1; the D gene is possibly TRBD1 (5 bases). Germline-derived CDR1 and CDR2 are MNHEY and SVGAGI. The length of the CDR3 is 15 residues. V shed 6 bases and J shed 2 bases, with 16 bases lying between them. CDR3 DNA: TGTGCCAGCAGAGAGGGACGGAGCCATAACACTGAAGCTTTCTTT. Amino acids: CASREGRSHNTEAFF.

A single count supports this clone. An end of the junction differs from the germline gene, which may be a read error. This rearrangement joins TRBV11-1 to TRBJ2-6, with D uncertain. The CDR3 is 14 amino acids. Looked up from germline, CDR1 is SGHAT and CDR2 is FQDESV (reference sequence). This CDR3 is CASSFPGRANVLIF. The CDR3 DNA reads TGTGCCAGCAGCTTTCCTGGACGGGCCAACGTCCTGATTTTC.

This chain connects TRBV7-9 to TRBJ2-5; D is perhaps TRBD2 (6 bases). Germline CDR1 is SEHNR and CDR2 is FQNEAQ (reference sequence). The length of the CDR3 is 16 residues. V was trimmed by 6 bases and J by 5 bases, leaving 22 bases between them. In DNA, the CDR3 is TGTGCCAGCAGTCCGGCTGGGGACTCGAGACGGGAGACCCAGTACTTC. The encoded protein is CASSPAGDSRRETQYF.

The chain recombines TRBV27 with TRBJ2-3; the D is unclear. The CDR3 consists of 13 residues. CDR1 is MNHEY, CDR2 SMNVEV, per germline (reference sequence). Trimming shortened V by 3 bases and J by 2 bases, and 6 bases separated the two germline ends. The DNA for the CDR3 is TGTGCCAGCAGTTTCCCCAACACAGATACGCAGTATTTT. Translated, it gives CASSFPNTDTQYF.

The rearrangement joins TRBV30 to TRBJ1-5; D is possibly TRBD1 (5 bases). Trimming took 3 bases from V and 4 from J, leaving 10 bases between them. CDR1 is GTSNPN, CDR2 SVGIG, per germline (reference sequence). The CDR3 has 13 amino acids. The CDR3 reads CAWRGRGNQPQHF. Here the CDR3 DNA reads TGTGCCTGGAGGGGTCGGGGGAATCAGCCCCAGCATTTT.

This sequence joins TRBV29-1 and TRBJ1-3; 7 bases align to TRBD1. Germline values: CDR1 SQVTM, CDR2 ANQGSEA. Unmatched junction bases numbered 11, after V lost 5 bases and J lost 4 bases. This CDR3 is built from 15 residues. Here the CDR3 reads CSVRGGDSSGNTIYF. The CDR3 DNA sequence: TGCAGCGTTAGAGGGGGGGACAGCTCGGGAAACACCATATATTTT.

The chain carries TRBV30 and TRBJ1-2; D might be TRBD1 (5 bases). The CDR3 covers 14 residues. V was shortened by 1 base and J by 5 bases, with 14 bases between the two germline ends. The V gene's germline CDR1 is GTSNPN and CDR2 SVGIG (reference sequence). In DNA form, the CDR3 reads TGTGCCTGGAGTGATGGGACGATCGTATATGGCTACACCTTC. Residues: CAWSDGTIVYGYTF.